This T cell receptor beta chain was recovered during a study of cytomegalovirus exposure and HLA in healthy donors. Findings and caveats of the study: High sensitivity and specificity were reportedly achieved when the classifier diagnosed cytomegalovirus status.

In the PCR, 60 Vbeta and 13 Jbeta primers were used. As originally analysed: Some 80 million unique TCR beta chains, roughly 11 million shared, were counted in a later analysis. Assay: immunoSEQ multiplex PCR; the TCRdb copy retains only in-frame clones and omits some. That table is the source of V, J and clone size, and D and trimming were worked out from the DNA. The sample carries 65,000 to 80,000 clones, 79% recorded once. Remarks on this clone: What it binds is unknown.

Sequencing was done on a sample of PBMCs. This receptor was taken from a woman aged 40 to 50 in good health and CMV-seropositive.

CDR3 amino acids: CASSRDRATNEKLFF. The CDR3, as DNA: TGTGCCAGCAGTCGGGACAGGGCTACTAATGAAAAACTGTTTTTT. The V and J genes are TRBV2 and TRBJ1-4; TRBD1 agrees at 9 bases. Germline CDR1 reads SNHLY; CDR2 reads FYNNEI. The CDR3 has 15 residues. Unmatched junction bases numbered 3, after V lost 5 bases and J lost 2 bases.